A selection of T cell receptor beta chains follows, all from one sample in a study of T cell changes during pregnancy in multiple sclerosis. Only in-frame clones appear in the TCRdb table, and some are missing; sequencing was by immunoSEQ multiplex PCR. The repertoire holds fewer than 70,000 clones, with 80% to 95% as singletons. This sample comprised peripheral blood, obtained in the second trimester of pregnancy. Source of these receptors: a female donor with multiple sclerosis, enrolled in a pregnancy study. Each CDR3 is given with its conserved first and last residue. Each record gives: V gene, D gene, clone size, J gene, CDR3 protein, CDR3 DNA. A D gene is named only where the DNA matches it firmly. Size is omitted from some rows. Given values are once, few, many or a class for expanded clones.

V gene: TRBV1; D gene: -; clone size: -; J gene: TRBJ2-3; CDR3 protein: CTSSLIVADTDTQYF; CDR3 DNA: TGCACCAGCAGCCTGATTGTAGCGGACACAGATACGCAGTATTTT
V gene: TRBV28; D gene: TRBD1; clone size: -; J gene: TRBJ2-1; CDR3 protein: CASSSPGQGLHNEQFF; CDR3 DNA: TGTGCCAGCAGTTCCCCAGGACAGGGGCTACACAATGAGCAGTTCTTC
V gene: TRBV6-5; D gene: -; clone size: -; J gene: TRBJ2-5; CDR3 protein: CASVDSLNGETQYF; CDR3 DNA: TGTGCCAGCGTCGACTCCTTAAATGGAGAGACCCAGTACTTC
V gene: TRBV19; D gene: TRBD2; clone size: -; J gene: TRBJ2-5; CDR3 protein: CASRFPPTSGRSKLGETQYF; CDR3 DNA: TGTGCCAGTAGATTCCCCCCCACTAGCGGGAGGTCCAAATTGGGAGAGACCCAGTACTTC
V gene: TRBV29-1; D gene: TRBD1; clone size: -; J gene: TRBJ1-5; CDR3 protein: CSVEPVIGQATEQPQHF; CDR3 DNA: TGCAGCGTTGAGCCCGTTATCGGACAGGCCACTGAACAGCCCCAGCATTTT
V gene: TRBV5-5; D gene: -; clone size: -; J gene: TRBJ1-2; CDR3 protein: CASSRAQGSSYGYTF; CDR3 DNA: TGTGCCAGCAGCCGCGCACAGGGATCGTCCTATGGCTACACCTTC
V gene: TRBV6-5; D gene: TRBD1; clone size: -; J gene: TRBJ2-4; CDR3 protein: CASSRGTGIGIQYF; CDR3 DNA: TGTGCCAGCAGTCGCGGGACAGGGATTGGCATTCAGTACTTC
V gene: TRBV6-6; D gene: -; clone size: once; J gene: TRBJ2-4; CDR3 protein: CASSGQQNIQYF; CDR3 DNA: TGTGCCAGCAGCGGACAGCAAAACATTCAGTACTTC
V gene: TRBV7-9; D gene: TRBD2; clone size: -; J gene: TRBJ2-1; CDR3 protein: CASSFTGGYYNEQFF; CDR3 DNA: TGTGCCAGCAGCTTTACGGGAGGTTACTACAATGAGCAGTTCTTC
V gene: TRBV7-8; D gene: TRBD1; clone size: -; J gene: TRBJ2-5; CDR3 protein: CASSSWTGGGETQYF; CDR3 DNA: TGTGCCAGCAGCTCCTGGACAGGGGGGGGAGAGACCCAGTACTTC
V gene: TRBV7-2; D gene: TRBD2; clone size: -; J gene: TRBJ2-3; CDR3 protein: CASSPRTSGSTDTQYF; CDR3 DNA: TGTGCCAGCAGCCCCCGGACTAGCGGGAGCACAGATACGCAGTATTTT
V gene: TRBV5-1; D gene: TRBD1; clone size: -; J gene: TRBJ2-6; CDR3 protein: CASTGQGTRFGANVLTF; CDR3 DNA: TGCGCCAGCACTGGACAGGGGACAAGATTTGGGGCCAACGTCCTGACTTTC
V gene: TRBV6-1; D gene: -; clone size: -; J gene: TRBJ2-2; CDR3 protein: CASTLWAGTTGELFF; CDR3 DNA: TGTGCCAGCACCCTCTGGGCAGGCACCACCGGGGAGCTGTTTTTT
V gene: TRBV7-9; D gene: -; clone size: -; J gene: TRBJ1-1; CDR3 protein: CASSSIRGGRTEAFF; CDR3 DNA: TGTGCCAGCAGCTCCATAAGGGGCGGGAGGACTGAAGCTTTCTTT
V gene: TRBV21-1; D gene: -; clone size: -; J gene: TRBJ2-3; CDR3 protein: CASSKFEQGEATDTQYF; CDR3 DNA: TGTGCCAGCAGCAAATTCGAGCAGGGGGAAGCCACAGATACGCAGTATTTT
V gene: TRBV4-1; D gene: TRBD2; clone size: -; J gene: TRBJ2-1; CDR3 protein: CASSQDPASGRGDEQFF; CDR3 DNA: TGCGCCAGCAGCCAAGATCCGGCTAGCGGGAGAGGCGATGAGCAGTTCTTC
V gene: TRBV10-3; D gene: TRBD1; clone size: -; J gene: TRBJ2-2; CDR3 protein: CATQEEGQGIGELFF; CDR3 DNA: TGTGCCACCCAGGAAGAGGGACAGGGTATAGGGGAGCTGTTTTTT
V gene: TRBV29-1; D gene: TRBD2; clone size: once; J gene: TRBJ2-7; CDR3 protein: CSVEGLAGGQSYEQYF; CDR3 DNA: TGCAGCGTTGAGGGACTAGCGGGAGGGCAGTCCTACGAGCAGTACTTC
V gene: TRBV19; D gene: TRBD1; clone size: -; J gene: TRBJ1-1; CDR3 protein: CASSPQGGDTEAFF; CDR3 DNA: TGTGCCAGTAGTCCCCAGGGGGGAGACACTGAAGCTTTCTTT
V gene: TRBV9; D gene: TRBD2; clone size: -; J gene: TRBJ2-5; CDR3 protein: CASSPRGAAGATQETQYF; CDR3 DNA: TGTGCCAGCAGCCCACGTGGGGCAGCGGGAGCGACCCAAGAGACCCAGTACTTC
V gene: TRBV5-1; D gene: TRBD1; clone size: -; J gene: TRBJ2-1; CDR3 protein: CASSLGQGPEEQFF; CDR3 DNA: TGCGCCAGCAGCTTGGGACAGGGGCCCGAGGAGCAGTTCTTC
V gene: TRBV10-3; D gene: -; clone size: -; J gene: TRBJ2-7; CDR3 protein: CAISGSGLSYEQYF; CDR3 DNA: TGTGCCATCAGTGGGAGCGGGCTCTCCTACGAGCAGTACTTC
V gene: TRBV6-1; D gene: -; clone size: once; J gene: TRBJ2-7; CDR3 protein: CASDLSSYEQYF; CDR3 DNA: TGTGCCAGCGACTTGAGCTCCTACGAGCAGTACTTC
V gene: TRBV5-6; D gene: -; clone size: -; J gene: TRBJ1-2; CDR3 protein: CASSLFVHSGSNYGYTF; CDR3 DNA: TGTGCCAGCAGCTTGTTTGTCCACAGTGGATCCAACTATGGCTACACCTTC
V gene: TRBV7-2; D gene: TRBD2; clone size: -; J gene: TRBJ2-1; CDR3 protein: CASSPRTSAYNEQFF; CDR3 DNA: TGTGCCAGCAGCCCGAGGACTAGCGCTTACAATGAGCAGTTCTTC
V gene: TRBV19; D gene: TRBD2; clone size: -; J gene: TRBJ2-1; CDR3 protein: CASSIDRAGGPSNEQFF; CDR3 DNA: TGTGCCAGTAGTATAGATCGGGCGGGAGGGCCAAGCAATGAGCAGTTCTTC
V gene: TRBV5-1; D gene: -; clone size: once; J gene: TRBJ1-2; CDR3 protein: CASSLDQGRNYGYTF; CDR3 DNA: TGCGCCAGCAGCTTGGACCAGGGCAGAAACTATGGCTACACCTTC
V gene: TRBV6-1; D gene: TRBD2; clone size: -; J gene: TRBJ2-3; CDR3 protein: CASRLAGEGDTQYF; CDR3 DNA: TGTGCCAGCAGACTAGCGGGAGAGGGAGATACGCAGTATTTT
V gene: TRBV18; D gene: -; clone size: -; J gene: TRBJ2-6; CDR3 protein: CASSPGAGANVLTF; CDR3 DNA: TGTGCCAGCTCACCAGGGGCCGGGGCCAACGTCCTGACTTTC
V gene: TRBV28; D gene: TRBD1; clone size: -; J gene: TRBJ2-4; CDR3 protein: CASRSGQIAKNIQYF; CDR3 DNA: TGTGCCAGCAGGTCGGGACAGATAGCCAAAAACATTCAGTACTTC
V gene: TRBV5-1; D gene: -; clone size: -; J gene: TRBJ2-3; CDR3 protein: CASSLGSGNTDTQYF; CDR3 DNA: TGCGCCAGCAGCCTGGGGTCGGGGAACACAGATACGCAGTATTTT
V gene: TRBV11-3; D gene: TRBD2; clone size: once; J gene: TRBJ2-2; CDR3 protein: CASSLGGLEGTGELFF; CDR3 DNA: TGTGCCAGCAGCTTAGGAGGACTAGAGGGTACCGGGGAGCTGTTTTTT
V gene: TRBV6-5; D gene: -; clone size: -; J gene: TRBJ1-1; CDR3 protein: CASSYSAVNTEAFF; CDR3 DNA: TGTGCCAGCAGTTACTCTGCGGTCAACACTGAAGCTTTCTTT
V gene: TRBV11-2; D gene: TRBD1; clone size: -; J gene: TRBJ1-2; CDR3 protein: CASSPYGGGSGYTF; CDR3 DNA: TGTGCCAGCAGCCCCTACGGAGGGGGCAGTGGCTACACCTTC
V gene: TRBV6-6; D gene: TRBD1; clone size: -; J gene: TRBJ1-6; CDR3 protein: CASSTLRTGDNSPLHF; CDR3 DNA: TGTGCCAGCAGTACTCTCCGGACAGGGGATAATTCACCCCTCCACTTT
V gene: TRBV5-1; D gene: TRBD1; clone size: -; J gene: TRBJ2-1; CDR3 protein: CASSLTGAMVDEQFF; CDR3 DNA: TGCGCCAGCAGCTTGACAGGGGCAATGGTAGATGAGCAGTTCTTC
V gene: TRBV6-5; D gene: -; clone size: -; J gene: TRBJ1-1; CDR3 protein: CASSREWNLNTEAFF; CDR3 DNA: TGTGCCAGCAGTAGGGAGTGGAACCTGAACACTGAAGCTTTCTTT
V gene: TRBV2; D gene: TRBD1; clone size: -; J gene: TRBJ2-3; CDR3 protein: CASPGQGGDTQYF; CDR3 DNA: TGTGCCAGCCCCGGACAGGGGGGTGATACGCAGTATTTT
V gene: TRBV5-1; D gene: TRBD1; clone size: few; J gene: TRBJ1-3; CDR3 protein: CASSTGDRGAGNTIYF; CDR3 DNA: TGCGCCAGCAGCACCGGGGACAGGGGAGCTGGAAACACCATATATTTT
V gene: TRBV5-4; D gene: TRBD2; clone size: -; J gene: TRBJ2-7; CDR3 protein: CASSTGGAGGKYEQYF; CDR3 DNA: TGTGCCAGCAGCACGGGTGGGGCGGGAGGGAAATACGAGCAGTACTTC
V gene: TRBV5-1; D gene: -; clone size: -; J gene: TRBJ2-3; CDR3 protein: CASSLSAGTDTQYF; CDR3 DNA: TGCGCCAGCAGCTTGTCGGCGGGCACAGATACGCAGTATTTT
V gene: TRBV19; D gene: TRBD1; clone size: -; J gene: TRBJ2-1; CDR3 protein: CASSMRGPVYNEQFF; CDR3 DNA: TGTGCCAGTAGTATGAGGGGGCCAGTCTACAATGAGCAGTTCTTC